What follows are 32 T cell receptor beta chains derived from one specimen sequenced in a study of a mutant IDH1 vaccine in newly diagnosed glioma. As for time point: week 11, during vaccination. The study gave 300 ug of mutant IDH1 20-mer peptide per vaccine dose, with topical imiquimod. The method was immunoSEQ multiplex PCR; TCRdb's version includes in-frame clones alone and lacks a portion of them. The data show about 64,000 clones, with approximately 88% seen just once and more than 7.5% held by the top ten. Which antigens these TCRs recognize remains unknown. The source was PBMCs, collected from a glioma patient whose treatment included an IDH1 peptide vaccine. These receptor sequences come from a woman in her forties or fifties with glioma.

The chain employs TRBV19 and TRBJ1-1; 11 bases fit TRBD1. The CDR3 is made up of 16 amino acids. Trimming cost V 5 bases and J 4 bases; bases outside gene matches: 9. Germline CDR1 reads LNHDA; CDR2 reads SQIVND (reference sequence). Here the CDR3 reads CASSVGTGGRSTEAFF. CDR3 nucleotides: TGTGCCAGTAGTGTCGGGACAGGGGGACGCAGCACTGAAGCTTTCTTT.

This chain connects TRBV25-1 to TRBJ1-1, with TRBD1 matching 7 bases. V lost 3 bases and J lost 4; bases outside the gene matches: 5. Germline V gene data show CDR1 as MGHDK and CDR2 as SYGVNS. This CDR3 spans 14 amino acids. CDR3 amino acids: CASSDPRGGTEAFF. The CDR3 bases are TGTGCCAGCAGTGATCCCAGGGGGGGCACTGAAGCTTTCTTT.

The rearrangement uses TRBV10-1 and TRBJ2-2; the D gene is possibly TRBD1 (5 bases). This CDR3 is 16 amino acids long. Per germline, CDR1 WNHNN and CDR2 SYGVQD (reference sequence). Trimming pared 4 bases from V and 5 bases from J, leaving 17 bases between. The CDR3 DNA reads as TGCGCCAGCAGTGGAACCGGACACGATTTTACCGGGGAGCTGTTTTTT. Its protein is CASSGTGHDFTGELFF.

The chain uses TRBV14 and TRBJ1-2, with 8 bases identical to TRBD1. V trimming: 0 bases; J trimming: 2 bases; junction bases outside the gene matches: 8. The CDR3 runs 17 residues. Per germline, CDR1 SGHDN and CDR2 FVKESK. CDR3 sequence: CASSQDTGGTLNYGYTF. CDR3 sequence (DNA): TGTGCCAGCAGCCAAGACACAGGGGGAACTCTCAACTATGGCTACACCTTC.

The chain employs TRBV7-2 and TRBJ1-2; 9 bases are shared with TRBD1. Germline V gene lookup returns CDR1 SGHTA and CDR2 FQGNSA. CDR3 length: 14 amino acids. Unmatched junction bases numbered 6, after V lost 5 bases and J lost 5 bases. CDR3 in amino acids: CASSAGTGRYGYTF. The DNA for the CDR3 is TGTGCCAGCAGCGCCGGGACAGGGCGTTATGGCTACACCTTC.

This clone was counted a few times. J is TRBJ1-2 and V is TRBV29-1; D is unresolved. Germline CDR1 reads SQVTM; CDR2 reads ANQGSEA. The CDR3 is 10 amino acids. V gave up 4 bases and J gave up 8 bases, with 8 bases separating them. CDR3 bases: TGCAGCGTTGTGACAAGAGGCTACACCTTC. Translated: CSVVTRGYTF.

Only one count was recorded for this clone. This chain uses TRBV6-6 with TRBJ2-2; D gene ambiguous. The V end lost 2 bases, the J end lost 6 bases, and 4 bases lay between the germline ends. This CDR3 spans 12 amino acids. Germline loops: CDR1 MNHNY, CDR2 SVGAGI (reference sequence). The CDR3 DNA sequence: TGTGCCAGCAGTTACGGGGCCGGGGAGCTGTTTTTT. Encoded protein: CASSYGAGELFF.

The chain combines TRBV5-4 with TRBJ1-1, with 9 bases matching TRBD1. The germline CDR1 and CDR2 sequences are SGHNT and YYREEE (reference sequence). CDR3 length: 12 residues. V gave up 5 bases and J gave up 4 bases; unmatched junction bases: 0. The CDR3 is CASRDRGTEAFF. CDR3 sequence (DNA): TGTGCCAGCAGGGACAGGGGCACTGAAGCTTTCTTT.

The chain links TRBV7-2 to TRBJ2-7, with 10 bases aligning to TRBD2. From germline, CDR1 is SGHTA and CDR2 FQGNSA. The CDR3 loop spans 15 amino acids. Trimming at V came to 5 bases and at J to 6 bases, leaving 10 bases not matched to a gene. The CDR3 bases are TGTGCCAGCAGCACTGGGAGCGGGGGGGTTGTCGAGCAGTACTTC. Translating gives CASSTGSGGVVEQYF. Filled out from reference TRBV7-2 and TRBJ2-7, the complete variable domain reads GAGVSQSPSNKVTEKGKDVELRCDPISGHTALYWYRQSLGQGLEFLIYFQGNSAPDKSGLPSDRFSAERTGGSVSTLTIQRTQQEDSAVYLCASSTGSGGVVEQYFGPGTRLTVT.

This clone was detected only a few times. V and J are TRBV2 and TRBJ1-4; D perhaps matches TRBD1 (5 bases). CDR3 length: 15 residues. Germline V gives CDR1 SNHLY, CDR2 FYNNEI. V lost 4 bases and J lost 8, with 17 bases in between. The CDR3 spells CASSGWRGRREKLFF. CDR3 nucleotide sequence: TGTGCCAGCAGTGGATGGAGGGGTCGACGAGAAAAACTGTTTTTT.

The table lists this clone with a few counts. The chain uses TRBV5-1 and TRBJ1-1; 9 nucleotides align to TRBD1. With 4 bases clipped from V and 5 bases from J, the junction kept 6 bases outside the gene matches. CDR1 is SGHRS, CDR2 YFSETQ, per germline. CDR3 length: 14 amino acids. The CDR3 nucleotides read TGCGCCAGCAGCCCAGTGACAGGGGGAACTGAAGCTTTCTTT. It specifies CASSPVTGGTEAFF.

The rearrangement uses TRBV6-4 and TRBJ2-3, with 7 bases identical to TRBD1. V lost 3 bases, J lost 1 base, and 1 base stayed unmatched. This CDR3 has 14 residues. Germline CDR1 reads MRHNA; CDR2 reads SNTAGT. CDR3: CASSETGGTDTQYF. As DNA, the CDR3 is TGTGCCAGCAGTGAAACAGGGGGCACAGATACGCAGTATTTT.

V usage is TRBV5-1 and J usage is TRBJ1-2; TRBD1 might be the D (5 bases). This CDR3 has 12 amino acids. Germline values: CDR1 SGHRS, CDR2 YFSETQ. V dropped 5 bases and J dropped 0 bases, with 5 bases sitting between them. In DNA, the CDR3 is TGCGCCAGCAGAGGGGCTAACTATGGCTACACCTTC. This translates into CASRGANYGYTF.

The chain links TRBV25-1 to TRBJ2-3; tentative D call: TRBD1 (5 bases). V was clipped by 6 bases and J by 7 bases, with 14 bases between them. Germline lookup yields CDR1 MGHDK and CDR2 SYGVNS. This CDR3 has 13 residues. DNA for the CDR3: TGTGCCAGCAGCCCCCGACAGTTGAATACGCAGTATTTT. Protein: CASSPRQLNTQYF.

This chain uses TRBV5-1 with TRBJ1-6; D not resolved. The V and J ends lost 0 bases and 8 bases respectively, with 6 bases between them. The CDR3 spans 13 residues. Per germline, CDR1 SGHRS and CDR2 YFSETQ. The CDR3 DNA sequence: TGCGCCAGCAGCTTGGTGTCCGATTCACCCCTCCACTTT. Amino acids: CASSLVSDSPLHF.

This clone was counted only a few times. The CDR3 loop is CASSPGGWNTEAFF. The CDR3 DNA reads as TGTGCCAGTAGTCCCGGAGGCTGGAACACTGAAGCTTTCTTT. This sequence joins TRBV19 and TRBJ1-1; D is unclear. Germline V gives CDR1 LNHDA, CDR2 SQIVND (reference sequence). The CDR3 has 14 residues. Trimming shortened V by 5 bases and J by 1 base, and 11 bases separated the two germline ends. The entire variable domain, with the rest obtained from reference TRBV19 and TRBJ1-1, is as follows: DGGITQSPKYLFRKEGQNVTLSCEQNLNHDAMYWYRQDPGQGLRLIYYSQIVNDFQKGDIAEGYSVSREKKESFPLTVTSAQKNPTAFYLCASSPGGWNTEAFFGQGTRLTVV.

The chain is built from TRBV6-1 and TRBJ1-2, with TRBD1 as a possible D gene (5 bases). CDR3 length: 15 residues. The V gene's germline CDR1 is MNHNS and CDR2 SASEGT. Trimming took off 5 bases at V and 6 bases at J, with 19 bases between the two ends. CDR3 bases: TGTGCCAGCAGTTGGGGGACCCGGGGGACGGATGGCTACACCTTC. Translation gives CASSWGTRGTDGYTF.

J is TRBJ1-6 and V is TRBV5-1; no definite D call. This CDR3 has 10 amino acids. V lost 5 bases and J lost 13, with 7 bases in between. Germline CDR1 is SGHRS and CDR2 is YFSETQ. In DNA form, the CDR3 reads TGCGCCAGCAGTCTCGGGCCCCTCCACTTT. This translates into CASSLGPLHF.

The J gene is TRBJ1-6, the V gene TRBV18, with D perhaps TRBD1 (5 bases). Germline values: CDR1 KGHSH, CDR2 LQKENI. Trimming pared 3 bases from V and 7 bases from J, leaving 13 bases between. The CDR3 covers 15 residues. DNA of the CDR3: TGTGCCAGCTCACCCGGGGGGGGTTGGAATTCACCCCTCCACTTT. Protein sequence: CASSPGGGWNSPLHF.

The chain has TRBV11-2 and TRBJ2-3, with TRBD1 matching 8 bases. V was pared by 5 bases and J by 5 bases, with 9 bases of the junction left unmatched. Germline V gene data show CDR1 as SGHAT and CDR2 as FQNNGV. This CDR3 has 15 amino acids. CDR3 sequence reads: CASSPMAGGKDTQYF. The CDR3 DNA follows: TGTGCCAGCAGCCCTATGGCAGGGGGCAAAGATACGCAGTATTTT.

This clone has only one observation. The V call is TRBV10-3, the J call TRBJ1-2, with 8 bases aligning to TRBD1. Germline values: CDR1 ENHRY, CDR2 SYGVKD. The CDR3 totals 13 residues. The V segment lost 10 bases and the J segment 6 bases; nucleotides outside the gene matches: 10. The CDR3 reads CATVPDRDNGYTF. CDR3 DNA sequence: TGTGCCACGGTGCCGGACAGGGACAATGGCTACACCTTC.

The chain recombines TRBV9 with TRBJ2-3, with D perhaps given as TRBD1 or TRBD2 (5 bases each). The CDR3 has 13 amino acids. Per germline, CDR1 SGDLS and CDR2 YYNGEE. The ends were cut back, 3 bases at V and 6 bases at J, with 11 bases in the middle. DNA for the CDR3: TGTGCCAGCAGCGCAGGGAGCTTCGATACGCAGTATTTT. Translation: CASSAGSFDTQYF.

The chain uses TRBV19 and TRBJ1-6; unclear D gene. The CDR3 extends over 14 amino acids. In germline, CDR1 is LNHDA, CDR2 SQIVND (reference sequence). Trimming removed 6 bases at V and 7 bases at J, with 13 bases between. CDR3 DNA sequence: TGTGCCAGTAGAGAAGGACCGAAAAATTCACCCCTCCACTTT. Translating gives CASREGPKNSPLHF.

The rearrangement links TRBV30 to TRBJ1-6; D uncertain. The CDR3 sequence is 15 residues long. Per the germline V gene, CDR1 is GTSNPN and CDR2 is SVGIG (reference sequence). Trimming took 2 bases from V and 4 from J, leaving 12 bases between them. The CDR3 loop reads CAWSSRASYNSPLHF. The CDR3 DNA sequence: TGTGCCTGGAGTTCCCGGGCCTCATATAATTCACCCCTCCACTTT.

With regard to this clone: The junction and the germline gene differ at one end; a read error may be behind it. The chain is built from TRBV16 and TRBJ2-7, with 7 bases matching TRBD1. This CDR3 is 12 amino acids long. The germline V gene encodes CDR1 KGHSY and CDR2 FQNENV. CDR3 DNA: TGTGCCAGCAGCCAATTAGGACAGGTTTCGCACTTC. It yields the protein CASSQLGQVSHF.

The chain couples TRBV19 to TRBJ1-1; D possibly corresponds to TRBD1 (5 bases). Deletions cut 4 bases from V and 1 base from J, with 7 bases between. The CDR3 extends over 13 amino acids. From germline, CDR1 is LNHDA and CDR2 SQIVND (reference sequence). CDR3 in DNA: TGTGCCAGTAGTACTCAGGGGAACACTGAAGCTTTCTTT. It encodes CASSTQGNTEAFF.

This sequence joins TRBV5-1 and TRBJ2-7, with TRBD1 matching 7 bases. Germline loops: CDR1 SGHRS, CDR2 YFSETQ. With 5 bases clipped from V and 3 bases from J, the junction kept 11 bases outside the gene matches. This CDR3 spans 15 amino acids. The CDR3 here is CASSRSGTAHYEQYF. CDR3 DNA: TGCGCCAGCAGTCGCTCCGGGACAGCCCACTACGAGCAGTACTTC.

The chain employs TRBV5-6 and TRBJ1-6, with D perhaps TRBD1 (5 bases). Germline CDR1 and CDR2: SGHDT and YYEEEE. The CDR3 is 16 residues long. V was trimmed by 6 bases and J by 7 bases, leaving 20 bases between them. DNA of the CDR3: TGTGCCAGCACCTACGGGGGGAACTTTGGGAATTCACCCCTCCACTTT. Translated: CASTYGGNFGNSPLHF.

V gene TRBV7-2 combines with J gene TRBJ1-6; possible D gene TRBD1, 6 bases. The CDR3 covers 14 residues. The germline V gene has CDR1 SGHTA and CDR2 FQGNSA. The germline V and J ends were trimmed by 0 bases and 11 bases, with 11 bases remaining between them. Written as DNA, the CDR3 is TGTGCCAGCAGCTTAGCACAGGGTAGGGCACCCCTCCACTTT. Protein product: CASSLAQGRAPLHF.

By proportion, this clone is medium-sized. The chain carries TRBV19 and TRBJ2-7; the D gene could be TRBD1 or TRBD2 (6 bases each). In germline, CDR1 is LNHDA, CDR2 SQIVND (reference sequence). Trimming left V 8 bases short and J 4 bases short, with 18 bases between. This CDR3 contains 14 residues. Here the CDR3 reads CASGEGDLGYEQYF. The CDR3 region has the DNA TGTGCCAGTGGAGAGGGGGACTTGGGTTACGAGCAGTACTTC.

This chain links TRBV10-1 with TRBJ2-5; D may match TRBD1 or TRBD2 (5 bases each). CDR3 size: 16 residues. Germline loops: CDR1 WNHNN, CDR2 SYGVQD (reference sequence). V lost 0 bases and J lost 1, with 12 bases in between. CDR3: CASSESTGRLQETQYF. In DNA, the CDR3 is TGCGCCAGCAGTGAGTCGACGGGACGTCTCCAAGAGACCCAGTACTTC.

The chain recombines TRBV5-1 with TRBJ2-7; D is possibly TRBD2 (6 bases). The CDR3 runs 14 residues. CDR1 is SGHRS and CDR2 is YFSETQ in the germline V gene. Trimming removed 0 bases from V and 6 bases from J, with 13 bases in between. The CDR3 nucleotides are TGCGCCAGCAGCTTGGCCGGGGGTCCGACCGAGCAGTACTTC. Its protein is CASSLAGGPTEQYF.